This TCR beta chain was sequenced in a study of T cell responses to AZD1222 COVID-19 vaccine. Germline CDR1 reads MNHEY; CDR2 reads SVGAGI. The V end was cut by 7 bases, the J end by 3 bases, with 13 bases between. The length of the CDR3 is 13 residues. Only a few counts were recorded for this clone. Its target is not known. Study results and limitations: Only six or seven AZD1222 recipients were seropositive at baseline. The sample set comprised mostly white British donors with more females, and clonal diversity was possibly underestimated.

Profiling relied on immunoSEQ multiplex PCR, and the TCRdb table lists in-frame clones only, not all of them. The profile shows about 180,000 clones, around 90% of them singletons. This sample comprised peripheral blood, obtained 28 days after the second dose of the MenACWY control vaccine. The source is an adult who received the MenACWY meningococcal vaccine as a control. V is TRBV6-5 and J is TRBJ2-7; D not certain. The CDR3 loop reads CASNPSGGYEQYF. The CDR3 DNA reads as TGTGCCAGCAACCCTTCGGGCGGCTACGAGCAGTACTTC.